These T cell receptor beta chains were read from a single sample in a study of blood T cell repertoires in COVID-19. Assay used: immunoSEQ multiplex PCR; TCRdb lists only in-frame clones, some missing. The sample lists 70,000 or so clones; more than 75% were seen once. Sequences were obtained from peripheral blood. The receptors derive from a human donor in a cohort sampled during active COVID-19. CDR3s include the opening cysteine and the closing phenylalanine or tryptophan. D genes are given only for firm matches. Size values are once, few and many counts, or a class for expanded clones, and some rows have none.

DNA: TGTGCCAGCAGCATTAGCGGGAGGGCCGACGAGCAGTACTTC
CDR3: CASSISGRADEQYF
V: TRBV5-4
J: TRBJ2-7
D: TRBD2
size: -

DNA: TGCGCCAGCAGCTCGGAGGCGAACACTGAAGCTTTCTTT
CDR3: CASSSEANTEAFF
V: TRBV5-1
J: TRBJ1-1
D: -
size: -

DNA: TGTGCCAGCAGAAGGACAGGGGGCTACGAGCAGTACTTC
CDR3: CASRRTGGYEQYF
V: TRBV27
J: TRBJ2-7
D: TRBD1
size: -

DNA: TGTGCCAGCAGTTACGCCGGGACAGGGGGTCCAGATACGCAGTATTTT
CDR3: CASSYAGTGGPDTQYF
V: TRBV6-5
J: TRBJ2-3
D: TRBD1
size: -

DNA: TGTGCCAGTAGTAATTTGATAGGGGAAACTGAAGCTTTCTTT
CDR3: CASSNLIGETEAFF
V: TRBV19
J: TRBJ1-1
D: -
size: -

DNA: TGTGCCAGCATCGAACTAATCGGGGGGACGGGCACTGAAGCTTTCTTT
CDR3: CASIELIGGTGTEAFF
V: TRBV6-6
J: TRBJ1-1
D: -
size: -

DNA: TGTGCCAGTAGTATCGGCGGGACAGGGAAAAACATTCAGTACTTC
CDR3: CASSIGGTGKNIQYF
V: TRBV19
J: TRBJ2-4
D: TRBD1
size: -

DNA: TGCGCCAGCAGCCCCGCGGCTAGCGGGAACCAAGAGACCCAGTACTTC
CDR3: CASSPAASGNQETQYF
V: TRBV5-1
J: TRBJ2-5
D: TRBD2
size: -

DNA: TGTGCCAGCAAGAAAAGGGGGCGACTCCCGTCGGAAAAACTGTTTTTT
CDR3: CASKKRGRLPSEKLFF
V: TRBV9
J: TRBJ1-4
D: TRBD1
size: -

DNA: TGTGCCAGCAGCTTGCGGTGGGACTTCTACAATGAGCAGTTCTTC
CDR3: CASSLRWDFYNEQFF
V: TRBV5-5
J: TRBJ2-1
D: -
size: -

DNA: TGTGCCTGGAGTGTGGGGCGGCACGGGGAGCTGTTTTTT
CDR3: CAWSVGRHGELFF
V: TRBV30
J: TRBJ2-2
D: -
size: -

DNA: TGCGCCAGCAGCCTTCAAAACCCCCGACAGGGTAGCACTGAAGCTTTCTTT
CDR3: CASSLQNPRQGSTEAFF
V: TRBV4-1
J: TRBJ1-1
D: TRBD1
size: -

DNA: TGTGCCAGCAGCTTAGGCCCGGGTTTGACCTACGAGCAGTACTTC
CDR3: CASSLGPGLTYEQYF
V: TRBV7-2
J: TRBJ2-7
D: -
size: -

DNA: TGCGCCAGCACGGAGAGCTCCTACAATGAGCAGTTCTTC
CDR3: CASTESSYNEQFF
V: TRBV5-1
J: TRBJ2-1
D: -
size: -

DNA: TGTGCCAGCAGTCCACTGGGGCAGCGTAGCAATCAGCCCCAGCATTTT
CDR3: CASSPLGQRSNQPQHF
V: TRBV6-2/TRBV6-3
J: TRBJ1-5
D: -
size: -

DNA: TGTGCCAGCAGTTTAGCGGGGGGAATCTACGAGCAGTACTTC
CDR3: CASSLAGGIYEQYF
V: TRBV27
J: TRBJ2-7
D: TRBD2
size: -

DNA: TGTGCCAGCTTTGATGAGGGCAATGAGCAGTTCTTC
CDR3: CASFDEGNEQFF
V: TRBV19
J: TRBJ2-1
D: -
size: -

DNA: TGTGCCAGCAGCGAAGGGCAGGGGGTTGAGACCCAGTACTTC
CDR3: CASSEGQGVETQYF
V: TRBV3-1/TRBV3-2
J: TRBJ2-5
D: TRBD1
size: -

DNA: TGTGCCAGCAGGGGGACTAGCGGGAGTGGTGAGCAGTTCTTC
CDR3: CASRGTSGSGEQFF
V: TRBV2
J: TRBJ2-1
D: TRBD2
size: -

DNA: TGTGCCAGCAGTGAGCAAATGGCGGGAGTGGGCATTCAGTACTTC
CDR3: CASSEQMAGVGIQYF
V: TRBV2
J: TRBJ2-4
D: TRBD2
size: -

DNA: TGTGCCAGCAGTTTACGGGGGAAGCAGTACTTC
CDR3: CASSLRGKQYF
V: TRBV12-3/TRBV12-4
J: TRBJ2-7
D: -
size: -

DNA: TGTGCCAGCAGTGCGGCAGGGGGAAAAAAAGAGACCCAGTACTTC
CDR3: CASSAAGGKKETQYF
V: TRBV28
J: TRBJ2-5
D: TRBD1
size: -

DNA: TGTGCCATCCGGGACAGGGGGCTTTACACTGAAGCTTTCTTT
CDR3: CAIRDRGLYTEAFF
V: TRBV10-3
J: TRBJ1-1
D: TRBD1
size: -

DNA: TGTGCCAGTAGTTCCTACGACCGGGACAGGGAACAAGCTTTCTTT
CDR3: CASSSYDRDREQAFF
V: TRBV19
J: TRBJ1-1
D: TRBD1
size: -

DNA: TGCGCCAGCAGCTTAGGACAGGGGCCAGATACGCAGTATTTT
CDR3: CASSLGQGPDTQYF
V: TRBV5-1
J: TRBJ2-3
D: TRBD1
size: -

DNA: TGTGCCAGCAGCCAAATTACTAACACTGAAGCTTTCTTT
CDR3: CASSQITNTEAFF
V: TRBV3-1/TRBV3-2
J: TRBJ1-1
D: -
size: -

DNA: TGTGCCTGGAGTGTAAGGGGTTCGTACAATGAGCAGTTCTTC
CDR3: CAWSVRGSYNEQFF
V: TRBV30
J: TRBJ2-1
D: -
size: -

DNA: TGTGCCAGCAGCGGGGACAGGGGCGGCTACACCTTC
CDR3: CASSGDRGGYTF
V: TRBV2
J: TRBJ1-2
D: TRBD1
size: -

DNA: TGCGCCAGCAGCCAAGTCGGGGACTCTGGAAACACCATATATTTT
CDR3: CASSQVGDSGNTIYF
V: TRBV4-1
J: TRBJ1-3
D: -
size: -

DNA: TGTGCCAGCAGCGCCCTGGAGGGCCTCTACAATGAGCAGTTCTTC
CDR3: CASSALEGLYNEQFF
V: TRBV5-5
J: TRBJ2-1
D: -
size: -

DNA: TGTGCCAGCAGCTTTTTGTCTAGCGGGGCTCTCCTCTTC
CDR3: CASSFLSSGALLF
V: TRBV5-5
J: TRBJ2-7
D: TRBD2
size: once

DNA: TGTGCCAGCAGCCGCGGAGGATTAGCGGTATACGAGCAGTACTTC
CDR3: CASSRGGLAVYEQYF
V: TRBV3-1/TRBV3-2
J: TRBJ2-7
D: -
size: -

DNA: TGCGCCAGCAGTCAATCTGTAGCGGGAGGAAGCACAGATACGCAGTATTTT
CDR3: CASSQSVAGGSTDTQYF
V: TRBV23-1
J: TRBJ2-3
D: TRBD2
size: -

DNA: TGTGCCAGTAGACAACAGAATAGCAATCAGCCCCAGCATTTT
CDR3: CASRQQNSNQPQHF
V: TRBV19
J: TRBJ1-5
D: -
size: -

DNA: TGTGCCAGCAGGGCTACAGGGGCAGATACGCAGTATTTT
CDR3: CASRATGADTQYF
V: TRBV25-1
J: TRBJ2-3
D: TRBD1
size: -

DNA: TGTGCCAGCAGCTTACGGGCAGGGTGGCAAGAGACCCAGTACTTC
CDR3: CASSLRAGWQETQYF
V: TRBV7-3
J: TRBJ2-5
D: -
size: -

DNA: TGTGCCAGCAGTGAAGCGCGGCAGGGCCCGGGAGAGACCCAGTACTTC
CDR3: CASSEARQGPGETQYF
V: TRBV2
J: TRBJ2-5
D: -
size: -

DNA: TGTGCCAGTACCCGGATAGGGGTCACTGAAGCTTTCTTT
CDR3: CASTRIGVTEAFF
V: TRBV19
J: TRBJ1-1
D: -
size: -

DNA: TGTGCCACCAGTGATTTAGCGGGTGATCAGCCCCAGCATTTT
CDR3: CATSDLAGDQPQHF
V: TRBV24-1
J: TRBJ1-5
D: -
size: -

DNA: TGTGCCACCAGTGTGTCAGGGAATTCACCCCTCCACTTT
CDR3: CATSVSGNSPLHF
V: TRBV24-1
J: TRBJ1-6
D: -
size: -

DNA: TGTGCCAGCTATGATTGGGACTCCGATTTAGGGGCCAACGTCCTGACTTTC
CDR3: CASYDWDSDLGANVLTF
V: TRBV28
J: TRBJ2-6
D: -
size: -

DNA: TGTGCCAGCAGTTTGGGGGCCCTTCAGCCCCAGCATTTT
CDR3: CASSLGALQPQHF
V: TRBV27
J: TRBJ1-5
D: -
size: -

DNA: TGTGCCATCAGTGAGGTGGGACAGGGTCCCCAGGGCTCCTACAATGAGCAGTTCTTC
CDR3: CAISEVGQGPQGSYNEQFF
V: TRBV10-3
J: TRBJ2-1
D: TRBD1
size: -

DNA: TGTGCCAGCAGCTTAGCCGGGGACACCGGGGAGCTGTTTTTT
CDR3: CASSLAGDTGELFF
V: TRBV7-9
J: TRBJ2-2
D: -
size: -

DNA: TGTGCCAGCAGTTCCAGCGGGACCTATGGCTACACCTTC
CDR3: CASSSSGTYGYTF
V: TRBV6-5
J: TRBJ1-2
D: -
size: few

DNA: TGTGCCACCAGTGATAGTGGGGGCGGCTATGGCTACACCTTC
CDR3: CATSDSGGGYGYTF
V: TRBV24-1
J: TRBJ1-2
D: -
size: -

DNA: TGTGCCAGCTCACCAGGACAGGGGACCACCACCTACAATGAGCAGTTCTTC
CDR3: CASSPGQGTTTYNEQFF
V: TRBV18
J: TRBJ2-1
D: TRBD1
size: -

DNA: TGTGCCAGCAGCCAAGGGACATCGACTGAAGCTTTCTTT
CDR3: CASSQGTSTEAFF
V: TRBV7-8
J: TRBJ1-1
D: -
size: -

DNA: TGTGCCAGCTGCCGAGGGACTAGCGGGAGGTACGAGCAGTACTTC
CDR3: CASCRGTSGRYEQYF
V: TRBV3-1/TRBV3-2
J: TRBJ2-7
D: TRBD2
size: -

DNA: TGTGCCAGTTCAAGGGACGGGGGGCTAAACTATGGCTACACCTTC
CDR3: CASSRDGGLNYGYTF
V: TRBV19
J: TRBJ1-2
D: -
size: -

DNA: TGTGCCAGCAGATCGGGGATCACAGATACGCAGTATTTT
CDR3: CASRSGITDTQYF
V: TRBV27
J: TRBJ2-3
D: -
size: -